The 25 T cell receptor beta chains below come from one sample, sequenced in a study of cytomegalovirus exposure and HLA in healthy donors. The primer mix had 60 Vbeta and 13 Jbeta primers. Profiling relied on immunoSEQ multiplex PCR, and the TCRdb table lists in-frame clones only, not all of them. Among about 140,000 clones listed, 70% to 80% were seen once. The sequencing sample was made of PBMCs. The origin of the receptors is a female donor in good health and CMV-seronegative.

The chain employs TRBV5-1 and TRBJ2-3; 9 positions match TRBD1. The V and J ends lost 4 bases and 3 bases, in that order; junction bases with no gene match: 6. CDR3 length: 15 residues. Germline V gene lookup returns CDR1 SGHRS and CDR2 YFSETQ. The CDR3 DNA reads as TGCGCCAGCAGCCTGGGACAGGGAAGGACAGATACGCAGTATTTT. This codes for CASSLGQGRTDTQYF.

The chain joins TRBV5-5 to TRBJ2-5; TRBD1 matches 7 bases. The CDR3 spans 13 residues. The J segment lost 7 bases and the V segment lost 5 bases, leaving 8 bases of the junction unmatched. Looked up from germline, CDR1 is SGHKS and CDR2 is YYEKEE (reference sequence). The CDR3 DNA sequence: TGTGCCAGCAGTCTGGACAGGATGGGGACCCAGTACTTC. Its translation: CASSLDRMGTQYF.

This clone was seen a single time. CDR3 sequence: CASSLGRGSNQPQHF. In nucleotides, the CDR3 is TGTGCCAGCAGTTTGGGTAGGGGAAGCAATCAGCCCCAGCATTTT. The chain recombines TRBV27 with TRBJ1-5; TRBD1 might be the D (5 bases). This CDR3 spans 15 amino acids. The V end lost 3 bases, the J end lost 1 base, and 10 bases lay between the germline ends. The germline V gene encodes CDR1 MNHEY and CDR2 SMNVEV (reference sequence).

This chain joins TRBV29-1 and TRBJ1-1; D unclear. CDR1 and CDR2 (germline): SQVTM, ANQGSEA. There are 13 residues in the CDR3. V lost 4 bases to trimming and J lost 0 bases, with 9 bases between them. Written as DNA, the CDR3 is TGCAGCGTTGTCCCACTCATGAACACTGAAGCTTTCTTT. Residues: CSVVPLMNTEAFF.

This clone occurred a few times. The V gene is TRBV29-1, the J gene TRBJ2-1; TRBD2 aligns across 9 bases. In germline, CDR1 is SQVTM, CDR2 ANQGSEA. The CDR3 is 13 amino acids. The V segment lost 7 bases and the J segment 6 bases; nucleotides outside the gene matches: 7. This chain's CDR3 is CSGSRSGSNEQFF. The CDR3, as DNA: TGCAGCGGGTCCCGTAGCGGGAGCAATGAGCAGTTCTTC.

CDR3 loop: CASNPRDRTYEQYF. The CDR3 nucleotides are TGTGCCAGCAACCCCCGGGACAGAACCTACGAGCAGTACTTC. V usage is TRBV7-9 and J usage is TRBJ2-7; TRBD1 agrees at 7 bases. The CDR3 runs to 14 residues. Looked up from germline, CDR1 is SEHNR and CDR2 is FQNEAQ (reference sequence). Unmatched junction bases numbered 8, after V lost 7 bases and J lost 2 bases.

This chain connects TRBV15 to TRBJ1-2, with unresolved D. Trimming left V 5 bases short and J 8 bases short, with 3 bases between. In germline, CDR1 is LNHNV, CDR2 YYDKDF (reference sequence). The CDR3 length is 9 residues. The CDR3 sequence is CATSRGYTF. Written as DNA, the CDR3 is TGTGCCACCAGCCGGGGCTACACCTTC. The full variable domain, completed using reference TRBV15 and TRBJ1-2, is DAMVIQNPRYQVTQFGKPVTLSCSQTLNHNVMYWYQQKSSQAPKLLFHYYDKDFNNEADTPDNFQSRRPNTSFCFLDIRSPGLGDTAMYLCATSRGYTFGSGTRLTVV.

This sequence joins TRBV7-6 and TRBJ2-7, with D perhaps TRBD2 (5 bases). Germline V gives CDR1 SGHVS, CDR2 FNYEAQ. This CDR3 is built from 16 residues. Trimming cost V 1 base and J 0 bases, with 13 bases left between them. In nucleotides, the CDR3 is TGTGCCAGCAGCTTAGGGGCGGGCGGAAACTCCTACGAGCAGTACTTC. Translation: CASSLGAGGNSYEQYF.

The genes are TRBV9 and TRBJ2-7; D is perhaps TRBD2 (5 bases). Germline V lookup: CDR1 SGDLS, CDR2 YYNGEE. This CDR3 has 12 amino acids. With 0 bases removed from V and 5 bases from J, the gap between germline ends came to 6 bases. The CDR3 DNA follows: TGTGCCAGCAGCGTAGGGGGAGACGAGCAGTACTTC. It is translated as CASSVGGDEQYF.

CDR3 amino acids: CASTMGGVYEQYF. CDR3 DNA: TGTGCCAGCACCATGGGGGGGGTATACGAGCAGTACTTC. The chain has TRBV6-6 and TRBJ2-7; 7 nucleotides align to TRBD2. The CDR3 runs to 13 residues. CDR1 is MNHNY and CDR2 is SVGAGI in the germline V gene (reference sequence). Trimming at V came to 7 bases and at J to 4 bases, leaving 7 bases not matched to a gene.

This chain connects TRBV30 to TRBJ2-2; no definite D call. The germline V gene has CDR1 GTSNPN and CDR2 SVGIG (reference sequence). CDR3 length equals 13 residues. Trimming shortened V by 0 bases and J by 6 bases, and 8 bases separated the two germline ends. The CDR3 DNA is TGTGCCTGGAGTGTATCCGAGGCCGGGGAGCTGTTTTTT. This gives the protein CAWSVSEAGELFF.

As for this clone: The sample holds other DNA sequences that translate to the same CDR3. The chain joins TRBV4-1 to TRBJ2-3, with 8 bases aligning to TRBD2. The ends lost 0 bases at V and 1 base at J; junction bases unmatched: 3. This CDR3 spans 16 amino acids. Germline assignment: CDR1 MGHRA and CDR2 YSYEKL. The CDR3 protein is CASSQESSGRTDTQYF. In DNA form, the CDR3 reads TGCGCCAGCAGCCAAGAGTCTAGCGGGCGCACAGATACGCAGTATTTT.

CDR3 sequence: CASSFLGRGETQYF. In DNA form, the CDR3 reads TGTGCCAGTAGTTTCCTGGGGCGAGGAGAGACCCAGTACTTC. The chain links TRBV19 to TRBJ2-5; possible D gene TRBD1, 5 bases. This CDR3 region has 14 residues. Per the germline V gene, CDR1 is LNHDA and CDR2 is SQIVND (reference sequence). The V end lost 5 bases, the J end lost 4 bases, and 14 bases lay between the germline ends.

This clone was seen once. The chain recombines TRBV9 with TRBJ1-2; a weak D match, TRBD1 (6 bases). Trimming cost V 4 bases and J 3 bases, with 13 bases left between them. CDR3 length: 14 residues. The germline gives CDR1 SGDLS, CDR2 YYNGEE. CDR3: CASSSQGLDYGYTF. The DNA of the CDR3 is TGTGCCAGCAGCAGCCAGGGGCTTGACTATGGCTACACCTTC.

A single count supports this clone. V gene TRBV25-1 combines with J gene TRBJ2-1; the match to TRBD2 covers 12 bases. The J segment lost 6 bases and the V segment lost 6 bases, leaving 12 bases of the junction unmatched. CDR1 and CDR2 (germline): MGHDK, SYGVNS. The length of the CDR3 is 17 residues. CDR3 amino acids: CASSRALAGGLFNEQFF. The CDR3 region has the DNA TGTGCCAGCAGCCGGGCCCTAGCGGGAGGGCTCTTCAATGAGCAGTTCTTC.

The chain links TRBV5-1 to TRBJ2-1; 11 bases fit TRBD2. The J segment lost 5 bases and the V segment lost 4 bases, leaving 5 bases of the junction unmatched. In germline, CDR1 is SGHRS, CDR2 YFSETQ. The CDR3 has 15 residues. CDR3 protein: CASSEGTSGHNEQFF. For the CDR3, the DNA is TGCGCCAGCAGCGAAGGGACTAGCGGCCACAATGAGCAGTTCTTC.

This clone was counted a few times. CDR3 in amino acids: CASSDRYNEKLFF. DNA of the CDR3: TGTGCCAGCAGTGACAGATATAATGAAAAACTGTTTTTT. This rearrangement joins TRBV6-1 to TRBJ1-4; no clear D. V was pared by 3 bases and J by 4 bases, with 6 bases between. Germline loops: CDR1 MNHNS, CDR2 SASEGT. CDR3 length: 13 amino acids.

The chain has TRBV7-8 and TRBJ2-1, with D perhaps matching TRBD2 (6 bases). Trimming took 0 bases from V and 0 from J, leaving 18 bases between them. The length of the CDR3 is 19 residues. In germline, CDR1 is SGHVS, CDR2 FQNEAQ. CDR3 sequence: CASSLATESSVSSYNEQFF. In nucleotides, the CDR3 is TGTGCCAGCAGCTTAGCGACCGAATCTAGCGTAAGCTCCTACAATGAGCAGTTCTTC.

V and J are TRBV6-5 and TRBJ2-7, with 7 nucleotides matching TRBD2. V was pared by 6 bases and J by 3 bases, with 5 bases of the junction left unmatched. CDR3 length equals 13 residues. In germline, CDR1 is MNHEY, CDR2 SVGAGI. The CDR3 DNA reads as TGTGCCAGCAGCAAAGCGGGGAGCTACGAGCAGTACTTC. It yields the protein CASSKAGSYEQYF.

The gene calls are TRBV5-4 and TRBJ2-7, with no clear D. The V gene's germline CDR1 is SGHNT and CDR2 YYREEE (reference sequence). Trimming cost V 4 bases and J 3 bases, with 11 bases left between them. There are 13 residues in the CDR3. The CDR3 reads CASSDDLIYEQYF. Here the CDR3 DNA reads TGTGCCAGCAGCGATGACTTAATCTACGAGCAGTACTTC.

The chain recombines TRBV9 with TRBJ1-1; D is unclear. The V end lost 4 bases, the J end lost 11 bases, and 15 bases lay between the germline ends. CDR1 SGDLS and CDR2 YYNGEE come from the germline V gene. This CDR3 has 12 amino acids. The CDR3 loop reads CASSHPEGGAFF. CDR3 nucleotides: TGTGCCAGCAGCCACCCCGAGGGTGGGGCTTTCTTT.

The table lists this clone with a few counts. This chain uses TRBV7-9 with TRBJ1-5; 8 bases line up with TRBD1. The CDR3 spans 14 residues. Germline assignment: CDR1 SEHNR and CDR2 FQNEAQ (reference sequence). Losses at the gene ends were 4 bases for V and 10 bases for J; bases not matched to a gene: 9. The CDR3 nucleotides are TGTGCCAGCAGCTCCTCTAGACAGGGGTATCCCCAGCATTTT. Amino acid sequence: CASSSSRQGYPQHF.

This clone appeared a single time. The CDR3 region is CASTRTENTEAFF. CDR3 nucleotides: TGTGCCTCGACCCGGACAGAGAACACTGAAGCTTTCTTT. The chain is built from TRBV27 and TRBJ1-1; possibly TRBD1 for D (6 bases). The CDR3 is made up of 13 amino acids. Germline lookup yields CDR1 MNHEY and CDR2 SMNVEV (reference sequence). V lost 11 bases and J lost 1, with 14 bases in between.

The CDR3 nucleotides are TGTGCCTGGAGCATGGGCCCTGGAAACACCATATATTTT. Translation: CAWSMGPGNTIYF. This chain links TRBV30 with TRBJ1-3, with D unresolved. From germline, CDR1 is GTSNPN and CDR2 SVGIG (reference sequence). V dropped 3 bases and J dropped 2 bases, with 8 bases sitting between them. The CDR3 has 13 amino acids. Full variable domain (missing parts from reference TRBV30 and TRBJ1-3): SQTIHQWPATLVQPVGSPLSLECTVEGTSNPNLYWYRQAAGRGLQLLFYSVGIGQISSEVPQNLSASRPQDRQFILSSKKLLLSDSGFYLCAWSMGPGNTIYFGEGSWLTVV.

This clone was seen only a few times. The J gene is TRBJ1-1, the V gene TRBV27; D gene ambiguous. This CDR3 comprises 13 residues. Trimming shortened V by 3 bases and J by 4 bases, and 9 bases separated the two germline ends. Germline V gene lookup returns CDR1 MNHEY and CDR2 SMNVEV (reference sequence). CDR3 residues: CASSFPGSTEAFF. The CDR3 nucleotides are TGTGCCAGCAGTTTTCCCGGGAGCACTGAAGCTTTCTTT.